This T cell receptor beta chain was sequenced in a study of blood T cell repertoires in COVID-19. Donors in Cohort 3 counted as recovered after two negative PCRs, clearance, or symptom resolution. This clone has a single count. Per germline, CDR1 SGHTA and CDR2 FQGNSA. V was pared by 5 bases and J by 7 bases, with 7 bases of the junction left unmatched. The CDR3 sequence is 15 residues long. Method: immunoSEQ multiplex PCR; TCRdb's copy keeps in-frame clones and lacks some. Of roughly 280,000 clones listed, roughly nine tenths are singletons. Sequencing was done on a sample of PBMCs or T cells enriched from blood (not recorded which). This sequence joins TRBV7-2 and TRBJ2-7, with 14 bases identical to TRBD2. The receptor comes from an older woman who had recovered from COVID-19. The CDR3 reads CASSRGLAGVGEQYF. The CDR3 DNA sequence: TGTGCCAGCAGCCGGGGACTAGCGGGAGTTGGGGAGCAGTACTTC.